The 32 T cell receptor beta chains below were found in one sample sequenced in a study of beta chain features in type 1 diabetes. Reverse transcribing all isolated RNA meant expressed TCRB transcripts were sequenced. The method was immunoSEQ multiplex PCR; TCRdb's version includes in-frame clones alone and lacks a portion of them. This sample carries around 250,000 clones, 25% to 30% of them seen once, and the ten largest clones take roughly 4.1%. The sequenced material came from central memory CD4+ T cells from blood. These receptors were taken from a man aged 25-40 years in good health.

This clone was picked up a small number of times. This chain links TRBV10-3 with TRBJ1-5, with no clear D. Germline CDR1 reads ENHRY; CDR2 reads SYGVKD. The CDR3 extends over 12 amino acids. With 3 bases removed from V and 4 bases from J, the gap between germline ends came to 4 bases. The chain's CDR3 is CAISDGNQPQHF. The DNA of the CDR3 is TGTGCCATCAGTGACGGTAATCAGCCCCAGCATTTT.

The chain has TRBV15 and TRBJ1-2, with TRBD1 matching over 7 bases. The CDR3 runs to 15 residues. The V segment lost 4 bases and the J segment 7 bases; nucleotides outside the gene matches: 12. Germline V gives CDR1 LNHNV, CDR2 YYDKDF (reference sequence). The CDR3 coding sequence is TGTGCCACCAGCACTGACAGGGCGTTAAACGGTGGCTACACCTTC. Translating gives CATSTDRALNGGYTF.

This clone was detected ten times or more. The CDR3 coding sequence is TGCGCCAGCAGTCATCGGGACGGCCCTTACAATCAGCCCCAGCATTTT. It encodes CASSHRDGPYNQPQHF. The chain has TRBV23-1 and TRBJ1-5; tentative D call: TRBD1 (5 bases). TRBV23-1 is designated an ORF whose function remains uncertain. CDR3 size: 16 residues. V shed 3 bases and J shed 3 bases, with 15 bases lying between them.

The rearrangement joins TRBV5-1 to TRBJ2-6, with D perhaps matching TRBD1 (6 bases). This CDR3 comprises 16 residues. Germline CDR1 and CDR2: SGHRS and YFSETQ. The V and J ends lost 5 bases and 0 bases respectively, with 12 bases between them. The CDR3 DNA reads TGCGCCAGCAGTAAAGGACAGCCCTCTGGGGCCAACGTCCTGACTTTC. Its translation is CASSKGQPSGANVLTF.

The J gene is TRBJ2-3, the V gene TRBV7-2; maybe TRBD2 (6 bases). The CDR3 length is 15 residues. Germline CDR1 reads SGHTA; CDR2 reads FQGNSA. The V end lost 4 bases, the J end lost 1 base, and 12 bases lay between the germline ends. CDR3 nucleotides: TGTGCCAGCAGCTCCCCGGGAGCCCGCACAGATACGCAGTATTTT. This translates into CASSSPGARTDTQYF.

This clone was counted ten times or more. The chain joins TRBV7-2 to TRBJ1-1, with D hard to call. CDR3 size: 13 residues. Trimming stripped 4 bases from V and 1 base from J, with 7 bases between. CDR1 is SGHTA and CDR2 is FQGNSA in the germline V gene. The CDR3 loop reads CASSSIQNTEAFF. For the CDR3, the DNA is TGTGCCAGCAGCTCCATTCAGAACACTGAAGCTTTCTTT.

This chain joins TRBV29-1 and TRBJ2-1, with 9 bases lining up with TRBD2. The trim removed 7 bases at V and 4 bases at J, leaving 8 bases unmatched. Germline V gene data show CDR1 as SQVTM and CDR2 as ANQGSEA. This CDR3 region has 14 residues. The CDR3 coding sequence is TGCAGCGGCGTACAAAGCGGGAGGTACAATGAGCAGTTCTTC. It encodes CSGVQSGRYNEQFF.

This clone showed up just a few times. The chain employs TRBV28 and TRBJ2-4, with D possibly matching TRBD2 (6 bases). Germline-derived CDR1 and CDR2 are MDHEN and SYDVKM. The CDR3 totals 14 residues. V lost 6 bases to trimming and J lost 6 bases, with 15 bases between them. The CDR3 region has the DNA TGTGCCAGCAGCCCCCCGGGACTGACAAACATTCAGTACTTC. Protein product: CASSPPGLTNIQYF.

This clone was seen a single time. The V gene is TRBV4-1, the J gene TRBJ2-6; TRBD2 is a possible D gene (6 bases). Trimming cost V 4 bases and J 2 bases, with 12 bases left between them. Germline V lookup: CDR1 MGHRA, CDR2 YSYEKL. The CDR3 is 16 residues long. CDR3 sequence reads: CASSLTRRAGANVLTF. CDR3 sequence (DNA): TGCGCCAGCAGCCTGACAAGGAGGGCTGGGGCCAACGTCCTGACTTTC.

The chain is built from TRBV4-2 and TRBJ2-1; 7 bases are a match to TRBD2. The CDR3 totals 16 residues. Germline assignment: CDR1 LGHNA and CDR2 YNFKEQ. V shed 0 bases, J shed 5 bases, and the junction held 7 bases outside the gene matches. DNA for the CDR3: TGTGCCAGCAGCCAAGATTTCGGGACTAAACACAATGAGCAGTTCTTC. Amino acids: CASSQDFGTKHNEQFF.

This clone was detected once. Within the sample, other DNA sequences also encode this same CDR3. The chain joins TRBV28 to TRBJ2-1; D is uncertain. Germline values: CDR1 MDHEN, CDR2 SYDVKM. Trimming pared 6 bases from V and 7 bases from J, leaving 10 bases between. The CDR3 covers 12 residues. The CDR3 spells CASSRARNEQFF. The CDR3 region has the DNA TGTGCCAGCAGCCGGGCCCGTAATGAGCAGTTCTTC.

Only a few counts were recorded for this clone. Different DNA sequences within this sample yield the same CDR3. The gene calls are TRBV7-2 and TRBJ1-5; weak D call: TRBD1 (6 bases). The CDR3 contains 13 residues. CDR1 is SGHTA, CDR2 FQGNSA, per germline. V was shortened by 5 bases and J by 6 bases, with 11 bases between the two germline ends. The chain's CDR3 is CASSPRGGQPQHF. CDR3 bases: TGTGCCAGCAGCCCCAGGGGCGGTCAGCCCCAGCATTTT.

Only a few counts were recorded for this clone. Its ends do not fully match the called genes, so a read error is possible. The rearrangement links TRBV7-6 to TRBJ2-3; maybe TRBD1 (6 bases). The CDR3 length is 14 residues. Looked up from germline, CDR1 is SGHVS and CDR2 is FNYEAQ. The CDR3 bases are TGTGCCAGCAGTTTAGAGCAGGGGATAAATACGCAGTATTTT. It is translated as CASSLEQGINTQYF.

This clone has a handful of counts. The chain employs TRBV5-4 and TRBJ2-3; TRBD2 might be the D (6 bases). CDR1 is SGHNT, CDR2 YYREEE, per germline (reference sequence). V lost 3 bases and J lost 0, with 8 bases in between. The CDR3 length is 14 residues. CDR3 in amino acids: CASSSSGSTDTQYF. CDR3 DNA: TGTGCCAGCAGCTCCAGCGGGAGCACAGATACGCAGTATTTT.

The CDR3 region is CASSFGQYNSPLHF. The CDR3 nucleotides read TGTGCCAGCAGCTTCGGACAATATAATTCACCCCTCCACTTT. V is TRBV7-2 and J is TRBJ1-6; D may be TRBD1 (5 bases). The CDR3 consists of 14 residues. The V gene's germline CDR1 is SGHTA and CDR2 FQGNSA. V was cut by 3 bases and J by 4 bases, with 7 bases left in between.

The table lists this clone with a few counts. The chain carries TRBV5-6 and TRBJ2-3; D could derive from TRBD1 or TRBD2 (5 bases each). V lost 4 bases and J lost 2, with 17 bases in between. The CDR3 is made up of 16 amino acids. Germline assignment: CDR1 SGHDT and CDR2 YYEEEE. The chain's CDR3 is CASSGTTTSYTDTQYF. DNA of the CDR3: TGTGCCAGCAGCGGGACGACTACCTCGTACACAGATACGCAGTATTTT.

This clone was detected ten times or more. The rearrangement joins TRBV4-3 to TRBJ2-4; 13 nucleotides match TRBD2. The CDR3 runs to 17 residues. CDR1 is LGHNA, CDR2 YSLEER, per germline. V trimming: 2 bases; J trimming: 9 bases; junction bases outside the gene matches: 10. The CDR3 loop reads CASSQSYGTSGNSIQYF. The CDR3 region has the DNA TGCGCCAGCAGCCAATCGTACGGGACTAGCGGGAATAGCATTCAGTACTTC.

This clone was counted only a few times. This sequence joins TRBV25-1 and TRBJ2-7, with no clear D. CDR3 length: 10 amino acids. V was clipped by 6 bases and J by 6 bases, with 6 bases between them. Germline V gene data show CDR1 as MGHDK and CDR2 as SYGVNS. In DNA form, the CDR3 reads TGTGCCAGCAGGTGCCTCGAGCAGTACTTC. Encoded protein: CASRCLEQYF.

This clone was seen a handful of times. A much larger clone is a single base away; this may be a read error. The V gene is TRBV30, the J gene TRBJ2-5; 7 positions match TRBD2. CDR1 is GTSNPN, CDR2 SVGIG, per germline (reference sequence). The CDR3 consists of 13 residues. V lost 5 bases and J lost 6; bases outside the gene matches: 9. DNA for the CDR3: TGTGCCTGGGAGCGAGCGGGAACCCAGACCCAGTACTTC. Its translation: CAWERAGTQTQYF.

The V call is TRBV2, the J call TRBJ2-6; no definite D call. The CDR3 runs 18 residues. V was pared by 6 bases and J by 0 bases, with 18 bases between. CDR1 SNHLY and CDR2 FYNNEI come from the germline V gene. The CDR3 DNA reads TGTGCCAGCAGCGTAAAAATCGAACAGAGCTCTGGGGCCAACGTCCTGACTTTC. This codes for CASSVKIEQSSGANVLTF.

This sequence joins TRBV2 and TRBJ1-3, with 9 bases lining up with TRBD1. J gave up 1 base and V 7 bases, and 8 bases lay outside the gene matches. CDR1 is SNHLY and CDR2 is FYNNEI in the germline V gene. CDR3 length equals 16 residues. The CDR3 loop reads CASTGQGRFSGNTIYF. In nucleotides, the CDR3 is TGTGCCAGCACGGGACAGGGAAGGTTTTCTGGAAACACCATATATTTT.

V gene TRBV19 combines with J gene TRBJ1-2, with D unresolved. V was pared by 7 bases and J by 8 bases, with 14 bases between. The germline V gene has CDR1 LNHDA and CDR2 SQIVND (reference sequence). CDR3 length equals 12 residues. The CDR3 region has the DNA TGTGCCAGTACCACGGGGAGTAAGGGCTACACCTTC. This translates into CASTTGSKGYTF.

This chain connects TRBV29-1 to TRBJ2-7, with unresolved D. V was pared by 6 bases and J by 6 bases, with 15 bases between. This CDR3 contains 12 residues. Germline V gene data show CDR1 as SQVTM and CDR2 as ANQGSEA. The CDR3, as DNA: TGCAGCGTCGGTCTGGATAGCCTCGAGCAGTACTTC. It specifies CSVGLDSLEQYF.

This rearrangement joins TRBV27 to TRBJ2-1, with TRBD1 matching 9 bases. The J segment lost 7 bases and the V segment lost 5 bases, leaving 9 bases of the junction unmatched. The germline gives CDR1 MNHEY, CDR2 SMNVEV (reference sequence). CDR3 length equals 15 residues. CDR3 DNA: TGTGCCAGCAGTGGAGGGGACAGGGTACGGAATGAGCAGTTCTTC. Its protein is CASSGGDRVRNEQFF.

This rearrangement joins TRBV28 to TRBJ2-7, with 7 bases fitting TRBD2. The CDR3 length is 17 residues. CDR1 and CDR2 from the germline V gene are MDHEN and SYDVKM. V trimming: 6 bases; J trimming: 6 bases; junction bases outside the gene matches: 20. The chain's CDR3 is CASRGPPSGSFLGEQYF. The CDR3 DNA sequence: TGTGCCAGCAGAGGCCCTCCTAGCGGCAGCTTTTTGGGCGAGCAGTACTTC. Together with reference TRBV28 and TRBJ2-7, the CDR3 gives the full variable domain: DVKVTQSSRYLVKRTGEKVFLECVQDMDHENMFWYRQDPGLGLRLIYFSYDVKMKEKGDIPEGYSVSREKKERFSLILESASTNQTSMYLCASRGPPSGSFLGEQYFGPGTRLTVT.

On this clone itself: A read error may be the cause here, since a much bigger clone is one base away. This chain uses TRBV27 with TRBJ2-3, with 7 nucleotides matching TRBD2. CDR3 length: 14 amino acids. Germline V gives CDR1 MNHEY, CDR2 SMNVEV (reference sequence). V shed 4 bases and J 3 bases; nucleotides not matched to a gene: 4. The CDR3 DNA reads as TGTGCCAGCAGTTGGGGCGGGAGAACAGATACGCAGTATTTT. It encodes CASSWGGRTDTQYF.

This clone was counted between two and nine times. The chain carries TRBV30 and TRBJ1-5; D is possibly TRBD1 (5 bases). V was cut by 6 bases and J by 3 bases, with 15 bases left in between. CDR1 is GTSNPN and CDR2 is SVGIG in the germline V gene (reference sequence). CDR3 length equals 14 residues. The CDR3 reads CACGPSGLNQPQHF. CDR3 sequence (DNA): TGTGCCTGTGGACCCTCAGGGCTCAATCAGCCCCAGCATTTT. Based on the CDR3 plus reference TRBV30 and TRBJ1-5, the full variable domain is SQTIHQWPATLVQPVGSPLSLECTVEGTSNPNLYWYRQAAGRGLQLLFYSVGIGQISSEVPQNLSASRPQDRQFILSSKKLLLSDSGFYLCACGPSGLNQPQHFGDGTRLSIL.

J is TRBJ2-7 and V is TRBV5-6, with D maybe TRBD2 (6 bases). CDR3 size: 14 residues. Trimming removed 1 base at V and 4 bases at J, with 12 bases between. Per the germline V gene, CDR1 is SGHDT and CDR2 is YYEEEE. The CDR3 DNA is TGTGCCAGCAGCTTGAGCGGGCCTCCTTACGAGCAGTACTTC. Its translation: CASSLSGPPYEQYF.

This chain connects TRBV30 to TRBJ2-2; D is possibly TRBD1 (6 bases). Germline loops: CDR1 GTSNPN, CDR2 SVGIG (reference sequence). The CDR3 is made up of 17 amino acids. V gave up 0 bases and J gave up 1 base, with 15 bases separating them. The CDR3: CAWSVIRTVMNTGELFF. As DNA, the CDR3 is TGTGCCTGGAGTGTAATTCGGACAGTGATGAACACCGGGGAGCTGTTTTTT.

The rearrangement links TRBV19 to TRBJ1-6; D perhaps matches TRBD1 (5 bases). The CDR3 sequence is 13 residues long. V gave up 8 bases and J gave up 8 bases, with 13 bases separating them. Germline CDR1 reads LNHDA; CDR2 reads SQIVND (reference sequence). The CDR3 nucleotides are TGTGCCAGTCACCGGGGGGACGATTCACCCCTCCACTTT. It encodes CASHRGDDSPLHF. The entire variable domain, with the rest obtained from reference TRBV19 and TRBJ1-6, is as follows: DGGITQSPKYLFRKEGQNVTLSCEQNLNHDAMYWYRQDPGQGLRLIYYSQIVNDFQKGDIAEGYSVSREKKESFPLTVTSAQKNPTAFYLCASHRGDDSPLHFGNGTRLTVT.

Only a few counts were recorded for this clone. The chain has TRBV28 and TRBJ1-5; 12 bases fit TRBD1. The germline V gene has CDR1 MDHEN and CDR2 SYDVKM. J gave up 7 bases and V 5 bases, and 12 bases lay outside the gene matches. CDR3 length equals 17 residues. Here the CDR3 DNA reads TGTGCCAGCAGTATCCCGGGACAGGGGGCTCTAGGGCAGCCCCAGCATTTT. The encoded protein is CASSIPGQGALGQPQHF.

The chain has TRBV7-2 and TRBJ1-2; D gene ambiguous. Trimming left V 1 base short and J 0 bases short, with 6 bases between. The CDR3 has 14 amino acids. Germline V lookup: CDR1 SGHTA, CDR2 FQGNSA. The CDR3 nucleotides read TGTGCCAGCAGCTTAGGGATGTCTAACTATGGCTACACCTTC. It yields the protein CASSLGMSNYGYTF.